Reported below is one TCR beta chain. The data stem from a study of blood T cell repertoires in COVID-19. Overall study: Researchers got acute and convalescent COVID-19 samples from the United States, Italy and Spain. Nucleic acid was either cDNA or gDNA, and it came from T cells, B-cell-depleted T cells, or PBMCs.

The CDR3 is made up of 17 amino acids. V gave up 5 bases and J gave up 1 base, with 20 bases separating them. Germline lookup yields CDR1 MNHNY and CDR2 SVGAGI (reference sequence). Authors' analysis steps: Estimates of nucleated cell counts were drawn from the amplification of reference gene primers. Produced via immunoSEQ multiplex PCR; TCRdb's table is partial and in-frame only. V and J calls and clone size follow that table, whereas D and trimming were derived from the DNA. The data hold a few hundred thousand clones, with over 85% observed a single time. This clonotype was obtained from a man between 18 and 29 years old with COVID-19, enrolled during active disease. Sequences were obtained from peripheral blood. The V and J genes are TRBV6-6 and TRBJ2-5; a weak D match, TRBD2 (7 bases). The CDR3 is CASSLGGGFRRQETQYF. The CDR3 coding sequence is TGTGCCAGCAGTCTAGGGGGGGGGTTCCGTCGCCAAGAGACCCAGTACTTC.